The rows below give T cell receptor beta chains drawn from one sample of a study of radiation and T cells in renal cell carcinoma. Assay used: immunoSEQ multiplex PCR; TCRdb lists only in-frame clones, some missing. In the table there are 80,000 or so clones, roughly nine tenths of which are singletons. This specimen consisted of blood, obtained from a patient whose treatment included radiotherapy and nephrectomy. These TCRs come from a woman between 65 and 79 years old with renal cell carcinoma. CDR3s include the opening cysteine and the closing phenylalanine or tryptophan. Each record gives: D gene, CDR3 length, clone size, J gene, V gene, CDR3 DNA, CDR3 protein. D genes are given only for firm matches. The size field is filled for only some rows; it gives once, few, many or a size class.

NA 15 once TRBJ2-5 TRBV7-9 TGTGCCAGCAGCTTATTTATGGGGGGAAAGGAGACCCAGTACTTC CASSLFMGGKETQYF
TRBD2 19 NA TRBJ2-6 TRBV18 TGTGCCAGCTCACCATCCCCGGCTAGCGGGGGGACTGGGGCCAACGTCCTGACTTTC CASSPSPASGGTGANVLTF
TRBD1 14 NA TRBJ1-1 TRBV6-6 TGTGCCAGCAGGAAGGGACAGATGAACACTGAAGCTTTCTTT CASRKGQMNTEAFF
NA 13 NA TRBJ2-3 TRBV30 TGTGCCTGGAGTGTCAAAGGTACAGATACGCAGTATTTT CAWSVKGTDTQYF
NA 11 NA TRBJ2-3 TRBV9 TGTGCCAGCAGCGTAGGGATAAAGCAGTATTTT CASSVGIKQYF
NA 16 NA TRBJ1-3 TRBV9 TGTGCCAGCAGTAGCGGGACCAGCCTCTCTGGAAACACCATATATTTT CASSSGTSLSGNTIYF
TRBD1 14 NA TRBJ2-1 TRBV7-9 TGTGCCAGCAGCACAATGGGACAGGCGAGTGAGCAGTTCTTC CASSTMGQASEQFF
NA 14 NA TRBJ2-1 TRBV14 TGTGCCAGCAGCCACCGGGACGGATACAATGAGCAGTTCTTC CASSHRDGYNEQFF
TRBD1 15 NA TRBJ1-1 TRBV6-6 TGTGCCAGCAGTTACTCCGTCAGGGGGCGAACTGAAGCTTTCTTT CASSYSVRGRTEAFF
TRBD1 17 NA TRBJ2-2 TRBV5-6 TGTGCCAGCAGCCGAATAGGGGACAGGGCACGCGCCGGGGAGCTGTTTTTT CASSRIGDRARAGELFF
NA 17 NA TRBJ2-1 TRBV4-3 TGCGCCAGCAGCCAAGATTCGAAGGGGCCTTCCTACAATGAGCAGTTCTTC CASSQDSKGPSYNEQFF
NA 14 NA TRBJ2-5 TRBV11-2 TGTGCCAGCAGCTTAGGCGAAGGCGTGGGGGCCCAGTACTTC CASSLGEGVGAQYF
NA 14 NA TRBJ1-4 TRBV5-1 TGCGCCAGCAGCTTGGCCGGTTCTAATGAAAAACTGTTTTTT CASSLAGSNEKLFF
NA 20 NA TRBJ1-6 TRBV5-1 TGCGCCAGCAGCTCTACAGGTCGTGGAGGTCCAAGCTCCTATAATTCACCCCTCCACTTT CASSSTGRGGPSSYNSPLHF
TRBD2 15 NA TRBJ2-7 TRBV10-1 TGCGCCAGCAGTCCGGGACGGGGGGGGCGTTACGAGCAGTACTTC CASSPGRGGRYEQYF
NA 14 NA TRBJ1-5 TRBV6-1 TGTGCCAGCAGTGAGGGGGGGGCCCGGCAGCCCCAGCATTTT CASSEGGARQPQHF
NA 18 NA TRBJ2-3 TRBV7-6 TGTGCCAGCAGCTTAGAGGGTGGGTGGGGGGCCAACACAGATACGCAGTATTTT CASSLEGGWGANTDTQYF
NA 11 NA TRBJ2-4 TRBV2 TGTGCCAGCAGTGATCACCGGTCAGAGTACTTC CASSDHRSEYF
NA 17 once TRBJ2-1 TRBV23-1 TGCGCCAGCAGTCAAATCCTCGGGGAACCCACTTCCAATGAGCAGTTCTTC CASSQILGEPTSNEQFF
TRBD1 15 NA TRBJ1-5 TRBV4-3 TGCGCCAGCAGCCAAAGGACAGGGCCCAATCAGCCCCAGCATTTT CASSQRTGPNQPQHF
NA 12 NA TRBJ1-2 TRBV6-5 TGTGCCAGCAGGGACAGCAACTATGGCTACACCTTC CASRDSNYGYTF
NA 14 NA TRBJ1-4 TRBV5-1 TGCGCCAGCAGCTTGGGGCAAAGTAATGAAAAACTGTTTTTT CASSLGQSNEKLFF
NA 13 once TRBJ2-3 TRBV7-9 TGTGCCAGCAGCCTCCTAGGGACTGGGAAAAAAAATTTT CASSLLGTGKKNF
TRBD1 15 NA TRBJ1-3 TRBV9 TGTGCCAGCAGCGTAGGGAGGGACAGGGGTAACACCATATATTTT CASSVGRDRGNTIYF
NA 14 NA TRBJ2-3 TRBV5-6 TGTGCCAGCAGCTTGGACAGGGGCACAGATACGCAGTATTTT CASSLDRGTDTQYF
TRBD2 17 NA TRBJ2-2 TRBV7-2 TGTGCCAGCAGCGTACTAGCGGGGGGGCGTGTACCCGGGGAGCTGTTTTTT CASSVLAGGRVPGELFF
TRBD2 15 NA TRBJ2-7 TRBV7-9 TGTGCCAGCAGCTTAGTGGCTAGCGGGGACTACGAGCAGTACTTC CASSLVASGDYEQYF
NA 16 NA TRBJ1-5 TRBV4-2 TGTGCCAGCAGCCAAGACCAGGGCGAGGGAAGGCAGCCCCAGCATTTT CASSQDQGEGRQPQHF
TRBD2 16 NA TRBJ2-3 TRBV11-3 TGTGCCAGCAGCTTAAGGGGGACTAGCGGCACAGATACGCAGTATTTT CASSLRGTSGTDTQYF
TRBD2 15 NA TRBJ2-1 TRBV6-4 TGTGCCAGCAGTGCCGGGGGGAACTCCTACAATGAGCAGTTCTTC CASSAGGNSYNEQFF
TRBD2 14 NA TRBJ2-1 TRBV7-2 TGTGCCAGCAGCTCTAGCGGGGGCCCCAATGAGCAGTTCTTC CASSSSGGPNEQFF
TRBD1 15 NA TRBJ1-2 TRBV27 TGTGCCAGCAGTTTAGGGGCAGGGGGCATTGGTGGCTACACCTTC CASSLGAGGIGGYTF
NA 13 few TRBJ1-6 TRBV5-1 TGCGCCAGCAGCCAAACGGCGAATTCACCCCTCCACTTT CASSQTANSPLHF
TRBD1 13 NA TRBJ2-7 TRBV29-1 TGCAGCGTTGGGACAGGGGAAGTCTACGAGCAGTACTTC CSVGTGEVYEQYF
NA 15 NA TRBJ1-6 TRBV9 TGTGCCAGCAGCGTAGGAACGGCCCATAATTCACCCCTCCACTTT CASSVGTAHNSPLHF
NA 18 NA TRBJ1-3 TRBV4-2 TGTGCCAGCAGCCAAGGACCGGGGGCGTCGAGCTCTGGAAACACCATATATTTT CASSQGPGASSSGNTIYF
TRBD1 13 NA TRBJ1-1 TRBV2 TGTGCCAGCAGGGACAGGGGGACGGCTGAAGCTTTCTTT CASRDRGTAEAFF
NA 15 NA TRBJ2-5 TRBV28 TGTGCCAGCAGTTGGTCCAATAGGCCTCCAGAGACCCAGTACTTC CASSWSNRPPETQYF
TRBD1 15 NA TRBJ2-2 TRBV28 TGTGCCAGCAGGAGGGGGCCTCGTATCACCGGGGAGCTGTTTTTT CASRRGPRITGELFF
NA 15 NA TRBJ1-2 TRBV7-3 TGTGCCAGCAGCTTAATCCCGGGGGTAGACTATGGCTACACCTTC CASSLIPGVDYGYTF
NA 11 NA TRBJ2-3 TRBV5-4 TGTGCCAGCAGCTTTGAGGATACGCAGTATTTT CASSFEDTQYF
TRBD2 13 NA TRBJ2-7 TRBV2 TGTGCCCCAGGGCTAGCGGGGGGCTACGAGCAGTACTTC CAPGLAGGYEQYF
NA 11 NA TRBJ2-7 TRBV19 TGTGCCAGTAGTATTGCGGGCGAGCAGTACTTC CASSIAGEQYF
TRBD1 15 NA TRBJ1-3 TRBV28 TGTGCCACCATGACAGGGGGTGTCCCTGGAAACACCATATATTTT CATMTGGVPGNTIYF
NA 13 once TRBJ1-1 TRBV7-3 TGTGCCAGCAGCTTAGACGGGGGAACTGAAGCTTTCTTT CASSLDGGTEAFF
TRBD1 17 NA TRBJ1-3 TRBV10-3 TGTGCCATCAGTGATTCCGGGACAGGGTTCTCTGGAAACACCATATATTTT CAISDSGTGFSGNTIYF
TRBD1 14 once TRBJ2-5 TRBV14 TGTGCCAGCAGCCCGGGACAGAGGGCAGAGACCCAGTACTTC CASSPGQRAETQYF
NA 13 NA TRBJ1-2 TRBV7-9 TGTGCCAGCAGCCAAACTATCACTTATGGCTACACCTTC CASSQTITYGYTF
NA 14 NA TRBJ1-1 TRBV7-2 TGTGCCAGCAGCCGAGAGAGTGGGGTCACTGAAGCTTTCTTT CASSRESGVTEAFF
NA 16 NA TRBJ1-5 TRBV4-2 TGTGCCAGCAGCCAAGTCCGGGCGGATGTAAATCAGCCCCAGCATTTT CASSQVRADVNQPQHF
TRBD2 17 NA TRBJ2-3 TRBV7-2 TGTGCCAGCAGCTTAGACGGGCGGGGGGGATTCACAGATACGCAGTATTTT CASSLDGRGGFTDTQYF
NA 14 NA TRBJ1-5 TRBV11-2 TGTGCCAGCAGCTTAGACGGTAGCAATCAGCCCCAGCATTTT CASSLDGSNQPQHF
TRBD1 16 NA TRBJ1-2 TRBV28 TGTGCCAGCAGCCCTTGGACAGGGGAAATGATGGGAGGCAGCACCTTC CASSPWTGEMMGGSTF
NA 15 NA TRBJ1-1 TRBV4-3 TGCGCCAGCAGCCAGGATGTTACAGGGTTCTCTGAAGCTTTCTTT CASSQDVTGFSEAFF
TRBD1 15 NA TRBJ2-5 TRBV27 TGTGCCAGCAGTTTACAGGGGGCTATAGGAGAGACCCAGTACTTC CASSLQGAIGETQYF
NA 14 NA TRBJ1-2 TRBV7-2 TGTGCCAGCAGCTTAGCCCAGGGAAACTATGGCTACACCTTC CASSLAQGNYGYTF
NA 13 few TRBJ1-1 TRBV19 TGTGCCAGTAGTTCCCCTTATAACACTGAAGCTTTCTTT CASSSPYNTEAFF
NA 15 NA TRBJ1-6 TRBV28 TGTGCCAGCAGTCTACTCAGACAGCCACATACCCCCCTCCACTTT CASSLLRQPHTPLHF
NA 10 few TRBJ1-1 TRBV20-1 TGCAGTGCCTCAAGGGATGAAGCTTTCTTT CSASRDEAFF